This TCR beta chain was recorded in a study of shared clonotypes between healthy human individuals. The run depth of the assay was deep. Sequenced by immunoSEQ multiplex PCR; TCRdb stores in-frame clones only, minus some. In the table there are about 590,000 clones, 95% to 96% of which are singletons. The V gene's germline CDR1 is SEHNR and CDR2 FQNEAQ (reference sequence). CDR3 length: 12 residues. V lost 3 bases to trimming and J lost 6 bases, with 6 bases between them. Positively selected for CCR7, the CD45RO-negative cells used as naive CD8 cells excluded terminally differentiated effector memory CD45RA+ cells. Every donor, a Caucasian adult, lived in Nashville, Tennessee.

The TCR originated in a woman aged 25 to 39 in good health. The genes are TRBV7-9 and TRBJ2-1; D is unclear. The sequenced material came from naive CD8+ T cells sorted from blood. CDR3 nucleotide sequence: TGTGCCAGCAGCTTTTCGAGCAATGAGCAGTTCTTC. It translates to CASSFSSNEQFF.